The 17 T cell receptor beta chains below all came from one sample that was sequenced in a study of regulatory T cells in long-lasting Graves disease. Time point noted: newly diagnosed GD, antithyroid drugs for less than 3 months. There was RNA extracted from PBMCs, and the TCR library was made from it. TCR beta libraries were built with iRepertoire HTBI primers and Arm-PCR of CDR3 regions. TCRdb re-derived calls from the multiplex PCR reads in MiXCR, one entry per CDR3 protein. The table shows 390,000 or so distinct CDR3 sequences, with 12% occurring only once. This same sample was also part of a study on T cells in Graves' hyperthyroidism and ophthalmopathy.

Sequenced here: peripheral blood mononuclear cells (PBMCs), sampled at new diagnosis, from a patient treated with antithyroid drugs. The source is a woman younger than 35 with Graves disease.

This clonotype was detected ten times or more. The genes are TRBV9 and TRBJ2-5, with TRBD1 as a possible D gene (5 bases). This CDR3 region has 12 residues. Germline V gene data show CDR1 as SGDLS and CDR2 as YYNGEE. Between the trimmed V and J ends, which lost 4 bases and 4 bases, there was a span of 8 bases. In DNA form, the CDR3 reads TGTGCCAGCAGCTCCCAGGGAGAGACCCAGTACTTC. Amino acids: CASSSQGETQYF.

This clonotype was seen repeatedly, ten times or more. V and J are TRBV7-2 and TRBJ1-5; no definite D call. The CDR3 sequence is 15 residues long. V shed 3 bases and J shed 0 bases, with 9 bases lying between them. CDR1 and CDR2 (germline): SGHTA, FQGNSA. CDR3 DNA: TGTGCCAGCAGCTTGTCTCAGTATAGCAATCAGCCCCAGCATTTT. It specifies CASSLSQYSNQPQHF.

This clonotype was counted at least ten times. The V and J genes are TRBV6-5 and TRBJ2-6; D is possibly TRBD1 (6 bases). CDR1 MNHEY and CDR2 SVGAGI come from the germline V gene. Trimming cost V 2 bases and J 4 bases, with 15 bases left between them. The CDR3 is made up of 17 amino acids. The CDR3 bases are TGTGCCAGCAGTTACACAACGACAGGTTCAGGGGCCAACGTCCTGACTTTC. Translation: CASSYTTTGSGANVLTF.

This clonotype was recorded at least ten times. V gene TRBV20-1 combines with J gene TRBJ2-5; TRBD2 matches 11 bases. V lost 7 bases, J lost 4 bases, and 11 bases stayed unmatched. The CDR3 runs to 15 residues. Looked up from germline, CDR1 is DFQATT and CDR2 is SNEGSKA (reference sequence). This CDR3 is CSVPLASGRRETQYF. The CDR3 DNA reads TGCAGTGTTCCCCTCGCTAGCGGGAGGCGAGAGACCCAGTACTTC.

This clonotype was seen ten or more times. The V gene is TRBV7-3, the J gene TRBJ2-1; D uncertain. Germline-derived CDR1 and CDR2 are SGHTA and FQGTGA. V was clipped by 3 bases and J by 10 bases, with 10 bases between them. The CDR3 runs to 12 residues. This chain's CDR3 is CASSFDSGEQFF. The CDR3, as DNA: TGTGCCAGCAGCTTTGATTCTGGGGAGCAGTTCTTC.

This clonotype was found many times. The chain joins TRBV12-5 to TRBJ2-7; 9 bases map to TRBD1. CDR3 size: 18 residues. Looked up from germline, CDR1 is LGHNT and CDR2 is FRNRAP. V dropped 1 base and J dropped 4; count of bases not matched to a gene: 14. CDR3 region: CASGLEKYRGRGIYEQYV. The CDR3 DNA reads as TGTGCTAGTGGTTTGGAAAAATACAGGGGGCGCGGGATTTACGAGCAGTACGTC.

About this clonotype: A much larger clone sits a single nucleotide away, making a read error possible. The chain links TRBV6-5 to TRBJ1-2; D might be TRBD1 (5 bases). Germline V gene lookup returns CDR1 MNHEY and CDR2 SVGAGI. The CDR3 contains 15 residues. CDR3 protein: CASSYSKGADYGHTF. DNA of the CDR3: TGTGCCAGCAGTTACTCGAAAGGGGCAGACTATGGCCACACCTTC.

This clonotype was detected many times. The chain combines TRBV7-2 with TRBJ2-1; 10 bases are a match to TRBD2. The length of the CDR3 is 16 residues. CDR1 SGHTA and CDR2 FQGNSA come from the germline V gene. Trimming at V came to 5 bases and at J to 8 bases, leaving 12 bases not matched to a gene. This CDR3 is CASSTVAGGSSDEQFF. CDR3 DNA: TGTGCCAGCAGCACAGTAGCGGGGGGAAGTTCGGATGAGCAGTTCTTC.

This clonotype was found many times. V is TRBV2 and J is TRBJ1-1; TRBD1 aligns across 7 bases. After removal of 9 bases from V and 1 base from J, the junction contained 5 bases not matched to a gene. This CDR3 is 13 amino acids long. The germline CDR1 and CDR2 sequences are SNHLY and FYNNEI. CDR3 loop: CASTNRGNTEAFF. CDR3 nucleotide sequence: TGTGCCAGTACGAACAGGGGGAACACTGAAGCTTTCTTT. The variable domain in full, completed from reference TRBV2 and TRBJ1-1, reads EPEVTQTPSHQVTQMGQEVILRCVPISNHLYFYWYRQILGQKVEFLVSFYNNEISEKSEIFDDQFSVERPDGSNFTLKIRSTKLEDSAMYFCASTNRGNTEAFFGQGTRLTVV.

This clonotype was counted at least ten times. The chain is built from TRBV4-3 and TRBJ2-3; D uncertain. With 4 bases removed from V and 0 bases from J, the gap between germline ends came to 8 bases. The germline V gene encodes CDR1 LGHNA and CDR2 YSLEER. This CDR3 spans 14 amino acids. CDR3 protein: CASSLDPSTDTQYF. Here the CDR3 DNA reads TGCGCCAGCAGCCTTGATCCAAGCACAGATACGCAGTATTTT.

This clonotype showed up many times. V and J are TRBV20-1 and TRBJ2-2; the match to TRBD2 covers 9 bases. With V trimmed by 1 base and J by 4 bases, 4 bases remained unmatched. Germline V gene data show CDR1 as DFQATT and CDR2 as SNEGSKA (reference sequence). The CDR3 is 15 residues long. The CDR3 DNA reads as TGCAGTGCTAGAGTAATTAGCGGGAGCACCGGGGAGCTGTTTTTT. Its protein product is CSARVISGSTGELFF.

The rearrangement uses TRBV6-1 and TRBJ1-2, with a tentative D call TRBD1 (6 bases). Germline-derived CDR1 and CDR2 are MNHNS and SASEGT. Between the trimmed V and J ends, which lost 5 bases and 8 bases, there was a span of 27 bases. CDR3 size: 17 residues. CDR3 DNA sequence: TGTGCCAGCAGTCCGGGACACAGCTCAACCCGGGGGAACGGCTACACCTTC. It specifies CASSPGHSSTRGNGYTF.

CDR3 region: CASSSLTGGPSDTQYF. As DNA, the CDR3 is TGTGCCAGCAGCTCCCTAACGGGGGGGCCCTCAGATACGCAGTATTTT. The V and J genes are TRBV7-9 and TRBJ2-3; 8 positions agree with TRBD2. The germline gives CDR1 SEHNR, CDR2 FQNEAQ (reference sequence). The CDR3 contains 16 residues. V was pared by 4 bases and J by 4 bases, with 10 bases of the junction left unmatched.

This clonotype came up a few times. The gene calls are TRBV6-5 and TRBJ2-1, with D perhaps TRBD1 (5 bases). Trimming pared 4 bases from V and 5 bases from J, leaving 18 bases between. This CDR3 has 16 amino acids. The V gene's germline CDR1 is MNHEY and CDR2 SVGAGI. CDR3 region: CASSSLQVSWDNEQFF. The CDR3 bases are TGTGCCAGCAGTTCCCTACAGGTTTCTTGGGACAATGAGCAGTTCTTC.

This chain connects TRBV19 to TRBJ1-1; tentatively, D is TRBD1 (6 bases). The germline V gene has CDR1 LNHDA and CDR2 SQIVND (reference sequence). The CDR3 consists of 14 residues. Trimming pared 1 base from V and 5 bases from J, leaving 11 bases between. The CDR3 reads CASSIGAQGTEAFF. For the CDR3, the DNA is TGTGCCAGTAGTATAGGGGCCCAGGGGACTGAAGCTTTCTTT. Looking up the rest from reference TRBV19 and TRBJ1-1 gives the full variable domain: DGGITQSPKYLFRKEGQNVTLSCEQNLNHDAMYWYRQDPGQGLRLIYYSQIVNDFQKGDIAEGYSVSREKKESFPLTVTSAQKNPTAFYLCASSIGAQGTEAFFGQGTRLTVV.

Many counts were recorded for this clonotype. V is TRBV20-1 and J is TRBJ2-5; no firm D call. V was pared by 7 bases and J by 4 bases, with 16 bases between. This CDR3 is built from 13 residues. The germline V gene encodes CDR1 DFQATT and CDR2 SNEGSKA (reference sequence). CDR3 nucleotides: TGCAGTGTTCGCCCAACATTCAGAGAGACCCAGTACTTC. Protein: CSVRPTFRETQYF.

Notes on this clonotype: One base away lies a much larger clone, so this may be a sequencing read error. The chain employs TRBV30 and TRBJ2-4; perhaps TRBD1 as D (5 bases). Germline assignment: CDR1 GTSNPN and CDR2 SVGIG (reference sequence). V gave up 2 bases and J gave up 13 bases, with 18 bases separating them. CDR3 size: 13 residues. The CDR3 DNA reads TGTGCCTGGAGTATACAGGTATACAATGAGCAGTACTTC. This gives the protein CAWSIQVYNEQYF.